The source of this T cell receptor beta chain is a study of patients and donors after allogeneic stem cell transplantation. V lost 3 bases and J lost 4, with 9 bases in between. The CDR3 has 13 residues. TCRdb re-called the RT-PCR reads through MiXCR, storing one row per CDR3 protein. The table includes hundreds of thousands of distinct CDR3 sequences, 16% detected once. The V gene is TRBV12-3 or TRBV12-4, the J gene TRBJ1-2; no clear D. Sequences were obtained from blood, either unsorted or a sorted T cell fraction (not recorded which). The TCR was taken from a human donor who was either an allogeneic HSCT recipient or a stem cell or donor lymphocyte infusion donor (not recorded which). It is not recorded whose cells these are; they may come from a transplant donor. CDR3 residues: CASSFVRSYGYTF. In DNA, the CDR3 is TGTGCCAGCAGTTTTGTCAGATCCTATGGCTACACCTTC.